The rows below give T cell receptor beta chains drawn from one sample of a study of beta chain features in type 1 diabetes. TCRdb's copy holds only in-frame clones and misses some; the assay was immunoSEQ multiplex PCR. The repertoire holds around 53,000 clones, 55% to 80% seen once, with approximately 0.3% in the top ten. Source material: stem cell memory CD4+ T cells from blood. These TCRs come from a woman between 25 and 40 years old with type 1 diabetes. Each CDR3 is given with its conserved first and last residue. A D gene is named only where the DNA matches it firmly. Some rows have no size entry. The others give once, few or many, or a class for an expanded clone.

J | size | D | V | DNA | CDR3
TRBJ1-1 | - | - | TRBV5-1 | TGCGCCAGCAGCTGGCTCGGGAGGAACACTGAAGCTTTCTTT | CASSWLGRNTEAFF
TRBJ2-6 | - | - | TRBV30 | TGTGCTGGAGGTGGGGGCCTAGGTGGGGCCAACGTCCTGACTTTC | CAGGGGLGGANVLTF
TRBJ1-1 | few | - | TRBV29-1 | TGCAGCGGAACCACAGGGAACACTGAAGCTTTCTTT | CSGTTGNTEAFF
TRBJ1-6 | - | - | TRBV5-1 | TGCGCCAGCAGCATCCAGGGTGAGATTACACCCCTCCACTTT | CASSIQGEITPLHF
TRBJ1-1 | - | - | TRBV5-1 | TGCGCCAGCAGCTTGGAGGGAGGCACTGAAGCTTTCTTT | CASSLEGGTEAFF
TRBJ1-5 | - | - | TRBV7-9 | TGTGCCAGCAGCTCCCAGGGTGGTACGCAGCCCCAGCATTTT | CASSSQGGTQPQHF
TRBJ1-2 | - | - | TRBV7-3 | TGTGCCAGCAGCTTAAAACCCGGGAGAAACAACTATGGCTACACCTTC | CASSLKPGRNNYGYTF
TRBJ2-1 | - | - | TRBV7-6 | TGTGCCAGCAGCTCCCGGGAGTCCTACAATGAGCAGTTCTTC | CASSSRESYNEQFF
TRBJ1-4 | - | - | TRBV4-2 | TGTGCCAGCAGCCAAAGGGGAAATGAAAAACTGTTTTTT | CASSQRGNEKLFF
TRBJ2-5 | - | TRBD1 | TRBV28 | TGTGCCAGCAGGCCGCAGGGGGCAGGAGAGACCCAGTACTTC | CASRPQGAGETQYF
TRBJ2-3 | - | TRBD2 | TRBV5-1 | TGCGCCAGCAGCTTGGCGGGAGGAACAGATACGCAGTATTTT | CASSLAGGTDTQYF
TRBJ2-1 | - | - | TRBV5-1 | TGCGCCAGCAGCTTGGCCCTAAGAACTAGCCGTTACAATGAGCAGTTCTTC | CASSLALRTSRYNEQFF
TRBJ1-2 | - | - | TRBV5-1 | TGCGCCAGCAGCTTGGCTGGGCAGGGAAGTGGCTACACCTTC | CASSLAGQGSGYTF
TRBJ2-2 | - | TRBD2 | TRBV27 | TGTGCCAGCAGTTTACTGGCGGGAGGTGCCGGGGAGCTGTTTTTT | CASSLLAGGAGELFF
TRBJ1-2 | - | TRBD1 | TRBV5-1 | TGCGCCAGCAGCCGAAGACAGGGCTTCAACTATGGCTACACCTTC | CASSRRQGFNYGYTF
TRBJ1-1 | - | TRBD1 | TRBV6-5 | TGTGCCAGCAGGACAGGGTCATGGACTGAAGCTTTCTTT | CASRTGSWTEAFF
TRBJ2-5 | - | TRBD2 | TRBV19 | TGTGCCAGTAGTTTGGGGGGTGCGGGAGAGCAAGAGACCCAGTACTTC | CASSLGGAGEQETQYF
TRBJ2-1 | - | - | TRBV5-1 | TGCGCCAGCAGCTCGGACAGCTCCTACAATGAGCAGTTCTTC | CASSSDSSYNEQFF
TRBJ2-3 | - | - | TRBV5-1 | TGCGCCAGCGGAGGGGGCAGCACAGATACGCAGTATTTT | CASGGGSTDTQYF
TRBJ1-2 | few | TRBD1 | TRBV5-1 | TGCGCCAGCAGTGAACAGGGGGCTCATGGCTACACCTTC | CASSEQGAHGYTF